The 19 T cell receptor beta chains below come from one sample, sequenced in a study of control samples from healthy donors and cancer patients. Measured with immunoSEQ multiplex PCR; TCRdb has only the in-frame clones, and not every one. The table records approximately 90,000 clones, roughly nine tenths of them present only once. Sequenced material: blood. The receptors here all came from a woman in her 70s in good health.

V usage is TRBV11-2 and J usage is TRBJ2-1; 9 nucleotides match TRBD2. This CDR3 spans 16 amino acids. Germline CDR1 is SGHAT and CDR2 is FQNNGV. J gave up 1 base and V 5 bases, and 6 bases lay outside the gene matches. The CDR3 bases are TGTGCCAGCAGCGCCCGTACTAGCGGGTCCTACAATGAGCAGTTCTTC. Its protein product is CASSARTSGSYNEQFF.

The chain employs TRBV2 and TRBJ1-4, with TRBD1 matching 7 bases. The junction had 17 bases not matched to a gene; V was cut back by 10 bases and J by 6 bases. The CDR3 spans 16 residues. Germline V gene sequence: CDR1 SNHLY, CDR2 FYNNEI. CDR3 amino acids: CATDGDSPGRDEKLFF. The CDR3 nucleotides read TGTGCCACCGATGGGGACAGCCCCGGCCGCGATGAAAAACTGTTTTTT. The whole variable domain, remainder taken from reference TRBV2 and TRBJ1-4, is EPEVTQTPSHQVTQMGQEVILRCVPISNHLYFYWYRQILGQKVEFLVSFYNNEISEKSEIFDDQFSVERPDGSNFTLKIRSTKLEDSAMYFCATDGDSPGRDEKLFFGSGTQLSVL.

The V gene is TRBV12-3 or TRBV12-4, the J gene TRBJ2-1, with D possibly matching TRBD2 (5 bases). The CDR3 covers 13 residues. V was clipped by 3 bases and J by 5 bases, with 8 bases between them. Here the CDR3 DNA reads TGTGCCAGCAGTTTCGGAGCGGACAATGAGCAGTTCTTC. Translation gives CASSFGADNEQFF.

This clone was found once. One junction end disagrees with the germline gene, perhaps due to a read error. V and J are TRBV7-7 and TRBJ2-5; 7 bases are shared with TRBD1. This CDR3 has 13 residues. Looked up from germline, CDR1 is SSHAT and CDR2 is FNYEAQ (reference sequence). The CDR3 here is CASSLDREETQYF. The CDR3 bases are TGTGCTAGCAGCTTAGACAGGGAGGAGACCCAGTACTTC.

The chain recombines TRBV3-1 (or the pseudogene TRBV3-2) with TRBJ1-4, with 7 bases aligning to TRBD1. The germline CDR1 and CDR2 sequences are LGHDT and YNNKEL (reference sequence). This CDR3 spans 13 amino acids. V dropped 3 bases and J dropped 8; count of bases not matched to a gene: 3. CDR3 nucleotides: TGTGCCAGCAGCCAGACAGGGAAAGAAAAACTGTTTTTT. Its protein is CASSQTGKEKLFF.

The J gene is TRBJ1-5, the V gene TRBV7-8; D is perhaps TRBD1 (6 bases). From germline, CDR1 is SGHVS and CDR2 FQNEAQ. Trimming cost V 5 bases and J 3 bases, with 14 bases left between them. The CDR3 has 15 amino acids. DNA of the CDR3: TGTGCCAGCAGCCTGAGGACAGCACTCAATCAGCCCCAGCATTTT. This encodes CASSLRTALNQPQHF.

V and J are TRBV9 and TRBJ2-2, with TRBD1 identical over 9 bases. The CDR3 is 17 amino acids. CDR1 and CDR2 (germline): SGDLS, YYNGEE. With V trimmed by 0 bases and J by 6 bases, 9 bases remained unmatched. The CDR3 reads CASSVAPQGAHPGELFF. The CDR3 DNA reads TGTGCCAGCAGCGTAGCGCCACAGGGGGCGCATCCCGGGGAGCTGTTTTTT.

The CDR3 reads CASSLAGNKRVGYEQYF. CDR3 bases: TGTGCCAGCAGCTTAGCGGGCAACAAGAGGGTGGGCTACGAGCAGTACTTC. The rearrangement links TRBV7-2 to TRBJ2-7, with D perhaps TRBD2 (5 bases). From germline, CDR1 is SGHTA and CDR2 FQGNSA. This CDR3 comprises 17 residues. Trimming took 0 bases from V and 3 from J, leaving 18 bases between them.

The chain carries TRBV5-8 and TRBJ1-5; perhaps TRBD1 as D (6 bases). The CDR3 covers 15 residues. The germline V and J ends were trimmed by 4 bases and 0 bases, with 11 bases remaining between them. Germline CDR1 SGHTS, CDR2 YDEGEE. CDR3 region: CASSKGQNSNQPQHF. The CDR3 DNA reads TGTGCCAGCAGCAAAGGACAGAATAGCAATCAGCCCCAGCATTTT.

The J gene is TRBJ1-3, the V gene TRBV19; D possibly corresponds to TRBD1 (6 bases). CDR3 size: 16 residues. The V end was cut by 11 bases, the J end by 1 base, with 21 bases between. Germline CDR1 reads LNHDA; CDR2 reads SQIVND (reference sequence). The CDR3 nucleotides read TGTGCCTCCCGAGGGGGGGATAGGTTGTCTGGAAACACCATATATTTT. This encodes CASRGGDRLSGNTIYF.

The chain links TRBV6-2 or TRBV6-3 to TRBJ2-1; D not resolved. Trimming took 6 bases from V and 7 from J, leaving 13 bases between them. The CDR3 spans 13 residues. Germline V gene sequence: CDR1 MNHEY, CDR2 SVGEGT. The CDR3 coding sequence is TGTGCCAGCAGCCGACCGCAAGGGAATGAGCAGTTCTTC. Amino acids: CASSRPQGNEQFF.

The chain combines TRBV14 with TRBJ1-3; 7 bases are a match to TRBD1. The length of the CDR3 is 16 residues. The germline CDR1 and CDR2 sequences are SGHDN and FVKESK. V lost 4 bases and J lost 3; bases outside the gene matches: 9. CDR3 sequence (DNA): TGTGCCAGCAGCCGGCAGGGGGGACCCTTTGGAAACACCATATATTTT. This gives the protein CASSRQGGPFGNTIYF.

Only one count was recorded for this clone. The CDR3, as DNA: TGTGCCAGTAGTATAGGGACACAGGGTGGCTACACCTTC. This gives the protein CASSIGTQGGYTF. The rearrangement uses TRBV19 and TRBJ1-2, with a possible D match to TRBD1 (6 bases). CDR1 is LNHDA and CDR2 is SQIVND in the germline V gene (reference sequence). The CDR3 sequence is 13 residues long. V dropped 1 base and J dropped 7 bases, with 10 bases sitting between them. The whole variable domain, filled in from reference TRBV19 and TRBJ1-2, reads DGGITQSPKYLFRKEGQNVTLSCEQNLNHDAMYWYRQDPGQGLRLIYYSQIVNDFQKGDIAEGYSVSREKKESFPLTVTSAQKNPTAFYLCASSIGTQGGYTFGSGTRLTVV.

This chain links TRBV5-6 with TRBJ2-3, with D possibly TRBD1 on 5 matching bases. The V gene's germline CDR1 is SGHDT and CDR2 YYEEEE. V was cut by 8 bases and J by 2 bases, with 12 bases left in between. The CDR3 is 13 amino acids. The CDR3 bases are TGTGCCAGTCGGTCAGGGCACACAGATACGCAGTATTTT. This sequence encodes CASRSGHTDTQYF.

The rearrangement links TRBV6-1 to TRBJ1-4; D gene unclear. The CDR3 covers 15 residues. The V gene lost 3 bases and the J gene lost 9 bases, with 17 bases spanning the gap. Germline assignment: CDR1 MNHNS and CDR2 SASEGT. In DNA, the CDR3 is TGTGCCAGCAGTGAGTCCGCTGTCAGATCCCAAAAACTGTTTTTT. Translating it yields CASSESAVRSQKLFF.

The gene calls are TRBV7-9 and TRBJ2-1; D possibly corresponds to TRBD1 (5 bases). Between the trimmed V and J ends, which lost 7 bases and 10 bases, there was a span of 14 bases. The germline gives CDR1 SEHNR, CDR2 FQNEAQ (reference sequence). The CDR3 loop spans 12 amino acids. The DNA for the CDR3 is TGTGCCAGCACCCTTCCTGGGGCAGAGCAGTTCTTC. As protein: CASTLPGAEQFF. The full variable domain, rest sourced from reference TRBV7-9 and TRBJ2-1, is DTGVSQNPRHKITKRGQNVTFRCDPISEHNRLYWYRQTLGQGPEFLTYFQNEAQLEKSRLLSDRFSAERPKGSFSTLEIQRTEQGDSAMYLCASTLPGAEQFFGPGTRLTVL.

The chain employs TRBV5-6 and TRBJ1-2, with no clear D. The CDR3 is 13 amino acids. Trimming cost V 2 bases and J 8 bases, with 13 bases left between them. Germline lookup yields CDR1 SGHDT and CDR2 YYEEEE. The CDR3 reads CASSLLEVWGYTF. Written as DNA, the CDR3 is TGTGCCAGCAGCTTATTAGAGGTCTGGGGCTACACCTTC.

The chain joins TRBV2 to TRBJ1-2, with unresolved D. V was trimmed by 8 bases and J by 2 bases, leaving 9 bases between them. The CDR3 has 12 amino acids. The germline CDR1 and CDR2 sequences are SNHLY and FYNNEI. The DNA for the CDR3 is TGTGCCAGCGTAGCAAACAACTATGGCTACACCTTC. This sequence encodes CASVANNYGYTF.

J is TRBJ1-3 and V is TRBV5-6; no clear D. V lost 4 bases to trimming and J lost 1 base, with 12 bases between them. This CDR3 has 15 residues. Germline V gives CDR1 SGHDT, CDR2 YYEEEE. The CDR3 DNA reads as TGTGCCAGCAGCCCCCAACGTTATTCTGGAAACACCATATATTTT. Translated, it gives CASSPQRYSGNTIYF.